Following are 17 T cell receptor beta chains from one sample sequenced in a study of T-cell memory formation after mild COVID-19. Each CDR3 protein gets one entry after TCRdb re-called the 5' RACE reads with MiXCR. The data contain 500,000 to 550,000 distinct CDR3 sequences, roughly 21% of them singletons. The specimen was PBMCs or a T cell subset sorted from them (not recorded which). These receptors were collected from an adult woman who had mild COVID-19 (a few samples of this study predate the infection). Cell type and time point are not known.

The chain links TRBV6-5 to TRBJ1-1; possibly TRBD1 for D (5 bases). V lost 3 bases, J lost 1 base, and 12 bases lay in between. This CDR3 has 15 residues. Germline V gene lookup returns CDR1 MNHEY and CDR2 SVGAGI. The CDR3 bases are TGTGCCAGCAGTTATTATCAGGGATCGAACACTGAAGCTTTCTTT. This translates into CASSYYQGSNTEAFF.

This clonotype has only a few counts. The chain couples TRBV7-6 to TRBJ1-5; perhaps TRBD1 as D (5 bases). Deletions cut 5 bases from V and 5 bases from J, with 10 bases between. Germline V gene sequence: CDR1 SGHVS, CDR2 FNYEAQ. This CDR3 contains 13 residues. The CDR3 reads CASSVRVDQPQHF. Here the CDR3 DNA reads TGTGCCAGCAGCGTCAGGGTGGATCAGCCCCAGCATTTT.

A few counts support this clonotype. V usage is TRBV7-6 and J usage is TRBJ2-2; 9 positions match TRBD2. Germline loops: CDR1 SGHVS, CDR2 FNYEAQ. CDR3 size: 19 residues. V was clipped by 5 bases and J by 3 bases; unmatched bases: 16. CDR3 nucleotide sequence: TGTGCCAGCAGCCCGATTTTGGTAGCGGGAGTCAGGGACACCGGGGAGCTGTTTTTT. This gives the protein CASSPILVAGVRDTGELFF.

The genes are TRBV7-2 and TRBJ2-7; TRBD2 matches 9 bases. Looked up from germline, CDR1 is SGHTA and CDR2 is FQGNSA. The CDR3 is made up of 17 amino acids. J lost 3 bases, V lost 5 bases, and 14 bases had no gene match. CDR3 sequence (DNA): TGTGCCAGCAGCCCCCGGTTACTAGCGGGTTTCGGCTACGAGCAGTACTTC. It translates to CASSPRLLAGFGYEQYF. Looking up the rest from reference TRBV7-2 and TRBJ2-7 gives the full variable domain: GAGVSQSPSNKVTEKGKDVELRCDPISGHTALYWYRQSLGQGLEFLIYFQGNSAPDKSGLPSDRFSAERTGGSVSTLTIQRTQQEDSAVYLCASSPRLLAGFGYEQYFGPGTRLTVT.

This sequence joins TRBV9 and TRBJ1-1; possibly TRBD1 for D (5 bases). CDR1 and CDR2 from the germline V gene are SGDLS and YYNGEE. V was clipped by 0 bases and J by 0 bases, with 9 bases between them. The CDR3 totals 15 residues. The CDR3 DNA is TGTGCCAGCAGCGTAGCTGGGACGTTGAACACTGAAGCTTTCTTT. This translates into CASSVAGTLNTEAFF.

This clonotype was picked up a small number of times. V usage is TRBV11-3 and J usage is TRBJ2-5; TRBD2 matches 7 bases. J gave up 3 bases and V 5 bases, and 9 bases lay outside the gene matches. The length of the CDR3 is 15 residues. The germline V gene has CDR1 SGHNT and CDR2 YENEEA. In nucleotides, the CDR3 is TGTGCCAGCAGCAGTCGACTAGCTGGGGAAGAGACCCAGTACTTC. Its protein is CASSSRLAGEETQYF.

The rearrangement joins TRBV5-1 to TRBJ1-2; no reliable D call. The CDR3 totals 14 residues. Germline values: CDR1 SGHRS, CDR2 YFSETQ. V was pared by 0 bases and J by 0 bases, with 6 bases between. The DNA for the CDR3 is TGCGCCAGCAGCTTGGAGTCAGCTAACTATGGCTACACCTTC. The encoded protein is CASSLESANYGYTF. Variable domain in full (rest from reference TRBV5-1 and TRBJ1-2): KAGVTQTPRYLIKTRGQQVTLSCSPISGHRSVSWYQQTPGQGLQFLFEYFSETQRNKGNFPGRFSGRQFSNSRSEMNVSTLELGDSALYLCASSLESANYGYTFGSGTRLTVV.

The rearrangement uses TRBV6-5 and TRBJ1-2, with D possibly matching TRBD1 (5 bases). With 0 bases removed from V and 0 bases from J, the gap between germline ends came to 8 bases. The germline CDR1 and CDR2 sequences are MNHEY and SVGAGI. The CDR3 is 15 amino acids. The CDR3 nucleotides are TGTGCCAGCAGTTACTCGGACAATTCTAACTATGGCTACACCTTC. Translating it yields CASSYSDNSNYGYTF.

This clonotype turned up a few times. This rearrangement joins TRBV28 to TRBJ2-1; D may correspond to TRBD1 or TRBD2 (7 bases each). V dropped 5 bases and J dropped 6 bases, with 17 bases sitting between them. There are 15 residues in the CDR3. Germline CDR1 MDHEN, CDR2 SYDVKM. This chain's CDR3 is CASSLRAGGGNEQFF. The CDR3 DNA reads as TGTGCCAGCAGTCTCCGGGCAGGGGGGGGCAATGAGCAGTTCTTC.

The gene calls are TRBV18 and TRBJ2-7; the match to TRBD1 covers 7 bases. In germline, CDR1 is KGHSH, CDR2 LQKENI. The CDR3 sequence is 15 residues long. After removal of 6 bases from V and 1 base from J, the junction contained 9 bases not matched to a gene. CDR3 sequence reads: CASSKEPGQSYEQYF. The CDR3 coding sequence is TGTGCCAGCTCGAAGGAGCCGGGACAGTCCTACGAGCAGTACTTC.

V is TRBV20-1 and J is TRBJ1-1; D gene unclear. In germline, CDR1 is DFQATT, CDR2 SNEGSKA (reference sequence). V was shortened by 5 bases and J by 1 base, with 11 bases between the two germline ends. This CDR3 has 13 residues. The CDR3 region has the DNA TGCAGTGCTGCCCCCGGGCAGAACACTGAAGCTTTCTTT. It yields the protein CSAAPGQNTEAFF.

The rearrangement joins TRBV4-1 to TRBJ2-1, with 7 positions matching TRBD2. V gave up 0 bases and J gave up 10 bases; unmatched junction bases: 3. Per the germline V gene, CDR1 is MGHRA and CDR2 is YSYEKL. The CDR3 covers 13 residues. CDR3 DNA: TGCGCCAGCAGCCAAGATGGGACTACCGAGCAGTTCTTC. Protein: CASSQDGTTEQFF.

There are a few counts of this clonotype. The genes are TRBV6-2 or TRBV6-3 and TRBJ2-5; D not resolved. V was clipped by 2 bases and J by 3 bases, with 4 bases between them. The CDR3 sequence is 12 residues long. Germline values: CDR1 MNHEY, CDR2 SVGEGT. CDR3 amino acids: CASSYPEETQYF. CDR3 nucleotide sequence: TGTGCCAGCAGTTACCCGGAAGAGACCCAGTACTTC.

The V gene is TRBV3-1, the J gene TRBJ1-2; no reliable D call. Per the germline V gene, CDR1 is LGHDT and CDR2 is YNNKEL (reference sequence). Trimming took off 7 bases at V and 6 bases at J, with 21 bases between the two ends. The CDR3 sequence is 15 residues long. CDR3: CASTPEGRRRHGYTF. CDR3 nucleotides: TGTGCCAGCACCCCAGAGGGCCGCCGGCGCCATGGCTACACCTTC.

The sample holds a few counts of this clonotype. This chain joins TRBV12-3 or TRBV12-4 and TRBJ2-7; tentatively, D is TRBD1 (6 bases). This CDR3 has 14 amino acids. Trimming pared 3 bases from V and 1 base from J, leaving 10 bases between. CDR3 in DNA: TGTGCCAGCAGTTTCACCAGGGGTTCCTACGAGCAGTACTTC. This sequence encodes CASSFTRGSYEQYF.

This clonotype was observed a handful of times. V usage is TRBV23-1 and J usage is TRBJ2-1; D gene uncertain. TRBV23-1 is given ORF status, its function remaining uncertain. Trimming stripped 0 bases from V and 5 bases from J, with 5 bases between. The CDR3 is made up of 13 amino acids. CDR3 amino acids: CASSQSKHNEQFF. In DNA, the CDR3 is TGCGCCAGCAGTCAATCAAAGCACAATGAGCAGTTCTTC.

V and J are TRBV19 and TRBJ1-5; D gene uncertain. Trimming took 6 bases from V and 4 from J, leaving 16 bases between them. The CDR3 is made up of 15 amino acids. CDR1 and CDR2 from the germline V gene are LNHDA and SQIVND (reference sequence). CDR3 coding DNA: TGTGCCAGTAGAGTTTACCCAGGCGAAAATCAGCCCCAGCATTTT. Amino acid sequence: CASRVYPGENQPQHF.